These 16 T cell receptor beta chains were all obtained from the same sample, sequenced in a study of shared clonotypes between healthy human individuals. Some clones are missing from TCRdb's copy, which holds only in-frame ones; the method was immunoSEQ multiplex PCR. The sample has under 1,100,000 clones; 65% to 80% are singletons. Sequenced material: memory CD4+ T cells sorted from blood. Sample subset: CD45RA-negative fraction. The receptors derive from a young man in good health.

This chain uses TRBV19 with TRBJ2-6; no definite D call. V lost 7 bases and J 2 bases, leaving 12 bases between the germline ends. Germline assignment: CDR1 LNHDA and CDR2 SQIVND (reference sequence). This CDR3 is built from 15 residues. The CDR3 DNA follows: TGTGCCAGTACCTCCAGTCAGACTGGGGCCAACGTCCTGACTTTC. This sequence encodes CASTSSQTGANVLTF.

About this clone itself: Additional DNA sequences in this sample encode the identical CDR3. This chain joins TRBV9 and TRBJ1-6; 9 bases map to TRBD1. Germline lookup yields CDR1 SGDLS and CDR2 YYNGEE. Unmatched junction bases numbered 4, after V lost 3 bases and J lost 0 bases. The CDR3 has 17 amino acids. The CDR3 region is CASSGGQGGSYNSPLHF. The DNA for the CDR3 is TGTGCCAGCAGCGGGGGACAGGGAGGCTCCTATAATTCACCCCTCCACTTT.

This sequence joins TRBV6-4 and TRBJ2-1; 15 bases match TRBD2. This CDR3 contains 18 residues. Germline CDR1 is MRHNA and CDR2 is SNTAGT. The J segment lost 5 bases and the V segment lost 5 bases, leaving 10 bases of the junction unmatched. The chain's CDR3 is CASSPPGLAGGPHNEQFF. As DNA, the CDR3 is TGTGCCAGCAGTCCCCCCGGACTAGCGGGAGGGCCCCACAATGAGCAGTTCTTC.

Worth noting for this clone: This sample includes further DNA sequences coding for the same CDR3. CDR3 residues: CASSQVGNYGYTF. Written as DNA, the CDR3 is TGTGCCAGCAGCCAAGTCGGTAACTATGGCTACACCTTC. The rearrangement uses TRBV14 and TRBJ1-2; D unresolved. The germline CDR1 and CDR2 sequences are SGHDN and FVKESK. This CDR3 region has 13 residues. V lost 1 base, J lost 1 base, and 4 bases lay in between.

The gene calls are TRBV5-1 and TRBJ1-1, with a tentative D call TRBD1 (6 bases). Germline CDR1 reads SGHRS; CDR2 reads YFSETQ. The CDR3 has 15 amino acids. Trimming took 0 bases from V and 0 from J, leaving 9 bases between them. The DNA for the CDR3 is TGCGCCAGCAGCTTGGAGAGGGGGATGAACACTGAAGCTTTCTTT. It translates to CASSLERGMNTEAFF.

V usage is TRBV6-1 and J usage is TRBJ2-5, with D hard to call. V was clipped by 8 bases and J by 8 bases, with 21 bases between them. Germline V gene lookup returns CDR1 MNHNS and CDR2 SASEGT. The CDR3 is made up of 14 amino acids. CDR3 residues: CASALNPDGGTQYF. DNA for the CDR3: TGTGCCAGCGCCTTAAACCCGGACGGCGGTACCCAGTACTTC.

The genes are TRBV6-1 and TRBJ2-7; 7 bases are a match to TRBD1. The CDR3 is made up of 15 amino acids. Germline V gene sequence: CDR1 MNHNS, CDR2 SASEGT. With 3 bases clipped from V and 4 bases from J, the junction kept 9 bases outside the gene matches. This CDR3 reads CASSEQGVWTYEQYF. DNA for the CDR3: TGTGCCAGCAGTGAGCAGGGGGTTTGGACTTACGAGCAGTACTTC.

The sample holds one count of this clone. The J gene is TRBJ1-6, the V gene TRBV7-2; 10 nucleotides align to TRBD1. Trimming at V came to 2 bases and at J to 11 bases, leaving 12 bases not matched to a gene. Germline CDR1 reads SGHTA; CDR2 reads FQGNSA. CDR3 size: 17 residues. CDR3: CASSLKVGQGNRAPLHF. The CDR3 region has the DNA TGTGCCAGCAGCTTAAAAGTGGGACAGGGGAATAGGGCACCCCTCCACTTT.

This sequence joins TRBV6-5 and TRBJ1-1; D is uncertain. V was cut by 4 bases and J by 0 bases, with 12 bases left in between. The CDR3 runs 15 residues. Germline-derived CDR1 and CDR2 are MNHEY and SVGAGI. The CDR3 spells CASSSLADMNTEAFF. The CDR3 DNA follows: TGTGCCAGCAGTTCTCTAGCGGATATGAACACTGAAGCTTTCTTT.

The CDR3 DNA sequence: TGTGCCAGCAGCATCCAACTAGGAAATTCCTACGAGCAGTACTTC. It specifies CASSIQLGNSYEQYF. J is TRBJ2-7 and V is TRBV11-2; D perhaps matches TRBD2 (5 bases). V lost 5 bases and J lost 1, with 15 bases in between. In germline, CDR1 is SGHAT, CDR2 FQNNGV. The CDR3 runs to 15 residues. The full variable domain, its missing parts supplied by reference TRBV11-2 and TRBJ2-7, is EAGVAQSPRYKIIEKRQSVAFWCNPISGHATLYWYQQILGQGPKLLIQFQNNGVVDDSQLPKDRFSAERLKGVDSTLKIQPAKLEDSAVYLCASSIQLGNSYEQYFGPGTRLTVT.

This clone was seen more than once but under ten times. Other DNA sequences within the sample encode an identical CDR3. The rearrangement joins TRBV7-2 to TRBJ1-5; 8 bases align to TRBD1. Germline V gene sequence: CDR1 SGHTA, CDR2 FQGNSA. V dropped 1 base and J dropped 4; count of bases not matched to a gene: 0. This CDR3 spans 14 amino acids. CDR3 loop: CASSLGTGNQPQHF. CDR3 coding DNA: TGTGCCAGCAGCTTAGGGACAGGGAATCAGCCCCAGCATTTT.

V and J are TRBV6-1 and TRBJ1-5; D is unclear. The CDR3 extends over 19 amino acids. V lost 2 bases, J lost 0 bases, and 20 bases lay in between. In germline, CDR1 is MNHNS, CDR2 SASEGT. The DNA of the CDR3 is TGTGCCAGCAGTGAAAGAAGACCCCTCGCTGGCTATAGCAATCAGCCCCAGCATTTT. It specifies CASSERRPLAGYSNQPQHF.

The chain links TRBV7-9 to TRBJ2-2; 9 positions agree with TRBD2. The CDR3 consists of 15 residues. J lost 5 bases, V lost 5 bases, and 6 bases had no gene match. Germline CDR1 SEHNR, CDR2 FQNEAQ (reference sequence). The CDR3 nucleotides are TGTGCCAGCAGCAGAGCGGGAGGAAGAACCGGGGAGCTGTTTTTT. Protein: CASSRAGGRTGELFF.

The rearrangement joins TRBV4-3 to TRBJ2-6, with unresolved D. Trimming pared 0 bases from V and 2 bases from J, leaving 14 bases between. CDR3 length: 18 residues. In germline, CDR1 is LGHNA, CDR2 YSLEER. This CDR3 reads CASSQENSMGAGANVLTF. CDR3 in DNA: TGCGCCAGCAGCCAAGAGAATAGCATGGGCGCTGGGGCCAACGTCCTGACTTTC.

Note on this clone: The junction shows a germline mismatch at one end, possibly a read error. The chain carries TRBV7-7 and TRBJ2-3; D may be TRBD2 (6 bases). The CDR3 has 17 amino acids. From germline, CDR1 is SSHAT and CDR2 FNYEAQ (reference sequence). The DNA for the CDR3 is TGTGCTAGCAGCTTAGAGGGACCGGGACTCCCCGGGGATACGCAGTATTTT. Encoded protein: CASSLEGPGLPGDTQYF. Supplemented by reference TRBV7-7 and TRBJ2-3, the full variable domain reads GAGVSQSPRYKVTKRGQDVTLRCDPISSHATLYWYQQALGQGPEFLTYFNYEAQPDKSGLPSDRFSAERPEGSISTLTIQRTEQRDSAMYRCASSLEGPGLPGDTQYFGPGTRLTVL.

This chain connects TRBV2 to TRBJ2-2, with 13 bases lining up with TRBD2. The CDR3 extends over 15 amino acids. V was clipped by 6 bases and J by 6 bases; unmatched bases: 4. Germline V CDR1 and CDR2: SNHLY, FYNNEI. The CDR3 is CASRGLAGVPGELFF. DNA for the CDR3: TGTGCCAGCAGAGGACTAGCGGGGGTTCCCGGGGAGCTGTTTTTT.